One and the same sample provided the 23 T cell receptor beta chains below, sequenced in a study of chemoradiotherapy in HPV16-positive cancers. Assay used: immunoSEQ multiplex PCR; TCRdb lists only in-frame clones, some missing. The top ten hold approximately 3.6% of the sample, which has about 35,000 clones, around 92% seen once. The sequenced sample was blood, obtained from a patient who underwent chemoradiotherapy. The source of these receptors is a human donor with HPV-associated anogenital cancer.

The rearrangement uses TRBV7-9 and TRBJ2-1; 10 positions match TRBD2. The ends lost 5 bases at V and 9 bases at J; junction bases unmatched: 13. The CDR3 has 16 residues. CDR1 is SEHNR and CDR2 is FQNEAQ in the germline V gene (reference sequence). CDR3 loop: CASSTTRGSGGIEQFF. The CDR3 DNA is TGTGCCAGCAGCACCACTCGGGGTAGCGGGGGGATTGAGCAGTTCTTC.

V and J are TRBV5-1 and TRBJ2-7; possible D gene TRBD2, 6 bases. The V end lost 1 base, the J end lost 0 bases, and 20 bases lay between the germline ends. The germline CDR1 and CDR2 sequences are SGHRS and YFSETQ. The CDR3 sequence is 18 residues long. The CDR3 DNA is TGCGCCAGCAGCTTGTTTGGGGGGACCCCAACACCCTCCTACGAGCAGTACTTC. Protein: CASSLFGGTPTPSYEQYF.

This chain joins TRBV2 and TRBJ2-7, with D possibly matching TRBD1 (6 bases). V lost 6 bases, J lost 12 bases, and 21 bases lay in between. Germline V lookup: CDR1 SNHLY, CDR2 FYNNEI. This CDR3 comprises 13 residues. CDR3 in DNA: TGTGCCAGCAGCAATCCACCGGGACAAGATCCGTACTTC. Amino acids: CASSNPPGQDPYF.

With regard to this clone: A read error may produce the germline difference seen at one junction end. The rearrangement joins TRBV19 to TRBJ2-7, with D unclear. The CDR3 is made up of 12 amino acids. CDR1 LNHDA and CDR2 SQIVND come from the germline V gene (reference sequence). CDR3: CASSKGGVEQYF. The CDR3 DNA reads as TGTGCCAGCAGTAAGGGTGGGGTCGAGCAGTACTTC. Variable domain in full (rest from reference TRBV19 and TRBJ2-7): DGGITQSPKYLFRKEGQNVTLSCEQNLNHDAMYWYRQDPGQGLRLIYYSQIVNDFQKGDIAEGYSVSREKKESFPLTVTSAQKNPTAFYLCASSKGGVEQYFGPGTRLTVT.

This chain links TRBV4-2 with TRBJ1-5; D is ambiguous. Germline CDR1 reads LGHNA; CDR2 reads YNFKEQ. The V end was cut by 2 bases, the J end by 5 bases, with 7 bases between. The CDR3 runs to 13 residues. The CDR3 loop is CASSQWVDQPQHF. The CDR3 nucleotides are TGTGCCAGCAGCCAATGGGTGGATCAGCCCCAGCATTTT.

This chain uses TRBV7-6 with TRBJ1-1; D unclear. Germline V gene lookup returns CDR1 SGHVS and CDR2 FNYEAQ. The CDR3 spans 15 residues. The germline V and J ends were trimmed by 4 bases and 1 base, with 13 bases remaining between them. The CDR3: CASSSSGASNTEAFF. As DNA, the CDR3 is TGTGCCAGCAGCTCCTCCGGAGCCTCGAACACTGAAGCTTTCTTT.

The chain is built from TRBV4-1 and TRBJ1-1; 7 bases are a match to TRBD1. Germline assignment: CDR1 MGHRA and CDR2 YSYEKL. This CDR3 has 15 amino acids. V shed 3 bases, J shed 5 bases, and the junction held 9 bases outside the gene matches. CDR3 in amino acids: CASSHQTTGRTEAFF. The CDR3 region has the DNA TGCGCCAGCAGCCATCAAACGACAGGGAGGACTGAAGCTTTCTTT.

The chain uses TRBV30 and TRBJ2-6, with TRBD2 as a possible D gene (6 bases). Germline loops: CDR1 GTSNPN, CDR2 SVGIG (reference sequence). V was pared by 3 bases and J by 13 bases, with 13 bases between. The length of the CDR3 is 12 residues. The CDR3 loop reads CAWRGGAGVLTF. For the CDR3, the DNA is TGTGCCTGGAGAGGCGGGGCGGGGGTCCTGACTTTC.

CDR3 loop: CASRDSRGAQETQYF. Here the CDR3 DNA reads TGTGCCAGCAGAGACAGCCGAGGGGCCCAAGAGACCCAGTACTTC. The chain is built from TRBV7-9 and TRBJ2-5; either TRBD1 or TRBD2 may fit D (5 bases each). CDR3 length: 15 residues. Deletions cut 6 bases from V and 1 base from J, with 15 bases between. Germline V gene lookup returns CDR1 SEHNR and CDR2 FQNEAQ (reference sequence).

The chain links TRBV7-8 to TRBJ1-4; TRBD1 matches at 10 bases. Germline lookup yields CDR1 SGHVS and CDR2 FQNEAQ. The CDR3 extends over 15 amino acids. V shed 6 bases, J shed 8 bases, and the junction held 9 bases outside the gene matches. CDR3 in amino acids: CASRPPGQGREKLFF. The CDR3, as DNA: TGTGCCAGCAGGCCACCGGGACAGGGGAGGGAAAAACTGTTTTTT.

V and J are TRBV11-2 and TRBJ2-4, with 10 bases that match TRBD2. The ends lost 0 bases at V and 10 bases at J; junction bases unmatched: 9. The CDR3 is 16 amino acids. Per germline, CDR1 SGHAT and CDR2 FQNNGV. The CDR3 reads CASSLDRLAGAHIQYF. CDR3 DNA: TGTGCCAGCAGCTTAGATCGGCTAGCGGGGGCCCATATTCAGTACTTC.

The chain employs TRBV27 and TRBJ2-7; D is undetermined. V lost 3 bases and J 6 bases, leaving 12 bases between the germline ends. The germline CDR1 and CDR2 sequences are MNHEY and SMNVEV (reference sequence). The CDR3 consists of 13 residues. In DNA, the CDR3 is TGTGCCAGCAGTTTCTATAGGGTGGGCGAGCAGTACTTC. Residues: CASSFYRVGEQYF.

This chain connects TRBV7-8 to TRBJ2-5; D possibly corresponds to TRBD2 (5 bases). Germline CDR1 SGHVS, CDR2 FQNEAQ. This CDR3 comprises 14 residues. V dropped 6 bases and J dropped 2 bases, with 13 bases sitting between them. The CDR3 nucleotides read TGTGCCAGCAGAGAGGGATCCCGACAAGAGACCCAGTACTTC. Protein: CASREGSRQETQYF.

CDR3 sequence: CASTLAGPRGTQYF. CDR3 DNA sequence: TGTGCCAGCACCTTAGCGGGTCCTCGCGGGACCCAGTACTTC. The chain recombines TRBV6-6 with TRBJ2-5, with 7 bases identical to TRBD2. Trimming took 7 bases from V and 7 from J; bases not matched to a gene: 12. The CDR3 loop spans 14 amino acids. Germline V gene data show CDR1 as MNHNY and CDR2 as SVGAGI (reference sequence).

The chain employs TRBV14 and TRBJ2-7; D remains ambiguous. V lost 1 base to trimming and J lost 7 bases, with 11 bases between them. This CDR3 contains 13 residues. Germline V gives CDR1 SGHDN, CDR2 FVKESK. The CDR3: CASSQVGSWEQYF. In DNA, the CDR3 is TGTGCCAGCAGCCAAGTAGGCAGTTGGGAGCAGTACTTC.

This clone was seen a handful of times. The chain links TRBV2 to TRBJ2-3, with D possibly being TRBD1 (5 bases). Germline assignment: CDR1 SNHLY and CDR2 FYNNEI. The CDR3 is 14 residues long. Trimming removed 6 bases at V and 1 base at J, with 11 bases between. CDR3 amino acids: CASSQGWGTDTQYF. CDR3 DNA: TGTGCCAGCAGCCAGGGTTGGGGCACAGATACGCAGTATTTT. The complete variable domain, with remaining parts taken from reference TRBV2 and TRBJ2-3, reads EPEVTQTPSHQVTQMGQEVILRCVPISNHLYFYWYRQILGQKVEFLVSFYNNEISEKSEIFDDQFSVERPDGSNFTLKIRSTKLEDSAMYFCASSQGWGTDTQYFGPGTRLTVL.

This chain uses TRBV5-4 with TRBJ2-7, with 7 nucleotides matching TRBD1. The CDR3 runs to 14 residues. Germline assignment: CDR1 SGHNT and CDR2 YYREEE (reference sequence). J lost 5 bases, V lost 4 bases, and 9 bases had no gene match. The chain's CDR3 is CASSRTGGKHEQYF. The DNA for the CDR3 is TGTGCCAGCAGCCGGACAGGAGGTAAACACGAGCAGTACTTC.

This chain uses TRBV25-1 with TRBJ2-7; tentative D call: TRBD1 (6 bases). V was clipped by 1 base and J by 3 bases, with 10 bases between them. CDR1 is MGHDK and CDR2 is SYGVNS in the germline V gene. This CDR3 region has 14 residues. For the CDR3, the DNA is TGTGCCAGCAGTGAATTCGGGACAAACTACGAGCAGTACTTC. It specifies CASSEFGTNYEQYF.

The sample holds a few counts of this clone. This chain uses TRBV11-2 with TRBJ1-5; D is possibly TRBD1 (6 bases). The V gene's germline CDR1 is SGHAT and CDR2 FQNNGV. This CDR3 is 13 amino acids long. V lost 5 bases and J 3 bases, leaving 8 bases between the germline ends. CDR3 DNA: TGTGCCAGCAGCGGACAGTTCAATCAGCCCCAGCATTTT. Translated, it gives CASSGQFNQPQHF.

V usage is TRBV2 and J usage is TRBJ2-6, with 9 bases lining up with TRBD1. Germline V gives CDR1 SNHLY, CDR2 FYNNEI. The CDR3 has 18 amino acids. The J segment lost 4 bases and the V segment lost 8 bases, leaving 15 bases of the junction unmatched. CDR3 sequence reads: CASSVAGTGFAGANVLTF. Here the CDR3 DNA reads TGTGCCAGCTCCGTAGCCGGGACAGGGTTCGCCGGGGCCAACGTCCTGACTTTC.

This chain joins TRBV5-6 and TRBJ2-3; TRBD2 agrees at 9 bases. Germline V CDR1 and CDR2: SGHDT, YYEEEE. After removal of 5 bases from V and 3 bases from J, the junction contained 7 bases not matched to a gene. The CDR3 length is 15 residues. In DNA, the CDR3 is TGTGCCAGCAGTCCCGCGGGGGGGCGAACAGATACGCAGTATTTT. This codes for CASSPAGGRTDTQYF.

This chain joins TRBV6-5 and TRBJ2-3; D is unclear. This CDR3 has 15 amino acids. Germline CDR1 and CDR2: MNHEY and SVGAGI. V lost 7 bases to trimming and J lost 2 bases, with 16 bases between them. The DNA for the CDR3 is TGTGCCAGCACCCTGGACCCGATCAACACAGATACGCAGTATTTT. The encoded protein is CASTLDPINTDTQYF.

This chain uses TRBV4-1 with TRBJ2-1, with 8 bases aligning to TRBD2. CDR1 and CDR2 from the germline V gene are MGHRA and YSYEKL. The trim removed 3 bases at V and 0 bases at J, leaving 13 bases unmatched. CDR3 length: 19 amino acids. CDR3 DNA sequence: TGCGCCAGCAGCCAGGACGAAATAGCGGGGCCCTACTCCTACAATGAGCAGTTCTTC. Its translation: CASSQDEIAGPYSYNEQFF.